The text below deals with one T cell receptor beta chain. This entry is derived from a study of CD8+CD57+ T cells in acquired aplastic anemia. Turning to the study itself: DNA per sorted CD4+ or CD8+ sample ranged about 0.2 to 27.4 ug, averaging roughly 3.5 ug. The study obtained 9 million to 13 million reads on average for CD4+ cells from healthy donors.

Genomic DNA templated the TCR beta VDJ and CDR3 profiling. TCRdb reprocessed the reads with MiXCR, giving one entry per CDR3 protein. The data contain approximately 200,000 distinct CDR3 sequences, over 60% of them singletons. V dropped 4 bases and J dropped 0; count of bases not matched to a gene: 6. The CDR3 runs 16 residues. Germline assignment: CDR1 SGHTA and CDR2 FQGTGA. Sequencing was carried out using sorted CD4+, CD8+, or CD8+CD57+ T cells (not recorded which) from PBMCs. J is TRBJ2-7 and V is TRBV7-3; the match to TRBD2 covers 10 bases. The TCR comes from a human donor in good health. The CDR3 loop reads CASSSVAGGGSYEQYF. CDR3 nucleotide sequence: TGTGCCAGCAGCTCAGTAGCGGGAGGCGGCTCCTACGAGCAGTACTTC.